The TCR beta chain under discussion was sequenced for a study of T cell repertoires in cytomegalovirus infection. The wider study: Indications of both CMV infection and matching HLA type were provided by public TCR beta signatures.

Findings and limits, study-wide: HLA-C-restricted CMV clonotypes gave the most frequent clonotype in two of eight donors.

V lost 4 bases and J lost 8; bases outside the gene matches: 6. The CDR3 runs 13 residues. With respect to this clonotype: Its target is not known.

TCRdb used MiXCR to reprocess the reads, holding one entry per CDR3 protein. The sample carries roughly 730,000 distinct CDR3 sequences, roughly 30% recorded once. The receptor comes from a human donor in good health (CMV status not recorded). Some clones in this sample may be carry-over from other donors' samples. This chain links TRBV12-3 or TRBV12-4 with TRBJ1-2; 8 nucleotides line up with TRBD1. The source material was cultured PBMCs, sampled from culture after CMV antigen stimulation. CDR3 protein: CASSSRQGRGYTF. CDR3 bases: TGTGCCAGCAGTTCCCGACAGGGGAGAGGCTACACCTTC.